A single sample is the source of the 27 T cell receptor beta chains below, sequenced in a study of CXCR3-negative and CXCR3-positive naive CD8 T cells. Carrying UMI labels, the TRB cDNA libraries were prepared through 5' RACE. TCRdb re-called the 5' RACE reads and catalogs CDR3 proteins one per entry, DNA excluded. The sample's table shows around 81,000 distinct CDR3 sequences. Sequences were obtained from naive CXCR3- CD8+ T cells from blood. Subset meaning: CD45RO-CCR7+CD27+CD95- naive CD8+ T cells lacking CXCR3 (TNR3-). The source of these receptors is a human donor in good health. Some clones in this sample may be carry-over from other donors' samples.

This CDR3 is CARTSGAYEQYF. This chain uses TRBV7-2 with TRBJ2-7; checking the TCRdb D call of TRBD2 is not possible without DNA. The CDR3 extends over 12 amino acids. The germline V gene has CDR1 SGHTA and CDR2 FQGNSA.

The chain joins TRBV14 to TRBJ2-7; TCRdb lists TRBD2, though no DNA is available to test this call. The CDR3 has 13 residues. The V gene's germline CDR1 is SGHDN and CDR2 FVKESK. CDR3 sequence reads: CASSPGGGVEQYF.

The genes are TRBV6-1 and TRBJ2-5; TCRdb indicates TRBD1, and absent DNA this call remains unverified. The CDR3 runs to 14 residues. Looked up from germline, CDR1 is MNHNS and CDR2 is SASEGT. The CDR3 loop reads CASSEGGGQETQYF.

The chain uses TRBV27 and TRBJ2-7; TCRdb calls TRBD1, which cannot be checked without DNA. Germline CDR1 reads MNHEY; CDR2 reads SMNVEV (reference sequence). The CDR3 is 15 residues long. CDR3 residues: CASSLSGGPTYEQYF.

The rearrangement uses TRBV2 and TRBJ2-3; with no DNA, the TCRdb D assignment of TRBD1 cannot be verified. Germline values: CDR1 SNHLY, CDR2 FYNNEI. The CDR3 runs to 14 residues. Here the CDR3 reads CAPDGGSGTDTQYF.

The rearrangement uses TRBV5-1 and TRBJ2-5; the D call of TRBD2 rests on TCRdb alone, since no DNA is present to check it. This CDR3 is 15 amino acids long. The germline V gene has CDR1 SGHRS and CDR2 YFSETQ. The CDR3 reads CASSLGLAGAETQYF.

This chain uses TRBV7-9 with TRBJ2-7; TCRdb gives TRBD1 as the D gene, but with no DNA this cannot be confirmed. Germline CDR1 and CDR2: SEHNR and FQNEAQ (reference sequence). CDR3 length: 12 residues. The CDR3 spells CASSSPWTEQYF.

The V gene is TRBV7-6, the J gene TRBJ2-3; TCRdb designates TRBD2, a call that cannot be tested without DNA. The CDR3 spans 17 residues. Germline V CDR1 and CDR2: SGHVS, FNYEAQ. The CDR3 loop reads CASSLGTSGGLTDTQYF.

V and J are TRBV2 and TRBJ1-1; the D call from TCRdb, TRBD1, cannot be confirmed without DNA. CDR3 length equals 13 residues. Germline V gene data show CDR1 as SNHLY and CDR2 as FYNNEI. The CDR3 loop reads CASSPRGHSEAFF.

The chain combines TRBV7-2 with TRBJ2-5; TCRdb outputs TRBD2, but without DNA this stays unchecked. Germline V gives CDR1 SGHTA, CDR2 FQGNSA. The CDR3 is made up of 16 amino acids. CDR3 loop: CASSSGTSRYQETQYF.

This chain links TRBV6-5 with TRBJ2-1; checking the TCRdb D call of TRBD2 is not possible without DNA. The V gene's germline CDR1 is MNHEY and CDR2 SVGAGI. This CDR3 contains 12 residues. CDR3 loop: CASTSTGGTQFF.

This rearrangement joins TRBV5-6 to TRBJ2-7; there is no DNA to check the TCRdb D call of TRBD1. CDR1 is SGHDT, CDR2 YYEEEE, per germline. The CDR3 contains 14 residues. CDR3 loop: CASSSGQGTYEQYF.

The V gene is TRBV6-5, the J gene TRBJ2-7; TCRdb outputs TRBD1, but without DNA this stays unchecked. The CDR3 has 14 amino acids. From germline, CDR1 is MNHEY and CDR2 SVGAGI. Here the CDR3 reads CASMDSTALYEQYF.

V and J are TRBV12-3 or TRBV12-4 and TRBJ1-1. The CDR3 runs to 13 residues. CDR3 residues: CASRPQENTEAFF.

The chain is built from TRBV3-1 and TRBJ2-1; TCRdb gives TRBD1 as the D gene, but with no DNA this cannot be confirmed. Germline-derived CDR1 and CDR2 are LGHDT and YNNKEL (reference sequence). The CDR3 length is 17 residues. CDR3 amino acids: CASSQVWGQGSYNEQFF.

The J gene is TRBJ2-1, the V gene TRBV4-1; TCRdb selects TRBD2, and the lack of DNA leaves this call unchecked. The CDR3 has 16 amino acids. The germline V gene encodes CDR1 MGHRA and CDR2 YSYEKL. The chain's CDR3 is CASSPSGSGGYNEQFF.

The V gene is TRBV4-3, the J gene TRBJ2-7; no DNA is available, so the TRBD1 call from TCRdb remains unchecked. Per germline, CDR1 LGHNA and CDR2 YSLEER. The CDR3 spans 16 residues. CDR3 region: CASSQLGTDNTYEQYF.

The rearrangement joins TRBV5-1 to TRBJ2-6; the D call from TCRdb, TRBD2, cannot be confirmed without DNA. The CDR3 is 16 residues long. CDR1 SGHRS and CDR2 YFSETQ come from the germline V gene. CDR3 sequence reads: CASSSSILSGANVLTF.

V is TRBV20-1 and J is TRBJ1-2; TCRdb picks TRBD1, but there is no DNA to check that call. Germline V gene lookup returns CDR1 DFQATT and CDR2 SNEGSKA (reference sequence). The CDR3 runs to 15 residues. CDR3 protein: CSARDSRGGNYGYTF.

This chain links TRBV28 with TRBJ2-3; TCRdb's D gene call, TRBD1, goes unchecked for lack of DNA. CDR1 and CDR2 from the germline V gene are MDHEN and SYDVKM. The CDR3 contains 14 residues. CDR3 sequence reads: CASSIARGVHTQYF.

The V gene is TRBV29-1, the J gene TRBJ2-7; the TCRdb call, TRBD2, lacks DNA for checking. CDR3 length: 15 amino acids. Germline CDR1 SQVTM, CDR2 ANQGSEA. The CDR3 protein is CSVEDPAGDFYEQYF.

The J gene is TRBJ2-7, the V gene TRBV19; the D gene TCRdb calls, TRBD1, cannot be checked with no DNA. CDR3 size: 14 residues. The germline V gene has CDR1 LNHDA and CDR2 SQIVND (reference sequence). This chain's CDR3 is CASSLRVIGWEQYF. The full variable domain, rest sourced from reference TRBV19 and TRBJ2-7, is DGGITQSPKYLFRKEGQNVTLSCEQNLNHDAMYWYRQDPGQGLRLIYYSQIVNDFQKGDIAEGYSVSREKKESFPLTVTSAQKNPTAFYLCASSLRVIGWEQYFGPGTRLTVT.

This rearrangement joins TRBV25-1 to TRBJ1-1. This CDR3 region has 14 residues. In germline, CDR1 is MGHDK, CDR2 SYGVNS. The CDR3 loop reads CASSVFVDGTEAFF.

The CDR3 loop is CASSGLAGYEQYF. V and J are TRBV14 and TRBJ2-7; TCRdb returns TRBD2, unconfirmable since there is no DNA. This CDR3 contains 13 residues. CDR1 and CDR2 (germline): SGHDN, FVKESK.

The rearrangement uses TRBV6-5 and TRBJ1-2; the D call from TCRdb, TRBD1, cannot be confirmed without DNA. The CDR3 loop spans 14 amino acids. Germline assignment: CDR1 MNHEY and CDR2 SVGAGI. CDR3: CASSRTLQVRGYTF.

The chain couples TRBV7-8 to TRBJ2-3. This CDR3 spans 12 amino acids. Germline V gene data show CDR1 as SGHVS and CDR2 as FQNEAQ. The CDR3 sequence: CASSDGKDTQYF.

The gene calls are TRBV29-1 and TRBJ2-7; TCRdb's D call, TRBD1, is unchecked because there is no DNA. CDR3 length: 12 amino acids. The germline CDR1 and CDR2 sequences are SQVTM and ANQGSEA. The CDR3 sequence: CSVRDGRDKQYF.